Listed here are 20 T cell receptor beta chains from one sample, sequenced in a study of T cell responses to AZD1222 COVID-19 vaccine. Clones were read by immunoSEQ multiplex PCR, and TCRdb kept only the in-frame ones, dropping some. The table lists tens of thousands of clones, about 90% of them singletons, with 17% in the top ten. This sample comprised peripheral blood, obtained on day 0 of AZD1222 vaccination. The receptors were gathered from an adult in good health.

The CDR3 nucleotides are TGTGCCAGCAGTGAATGGGGGGGAAACTATGGCTACACCTTC. Encoded protein: CASSEWGGNYGYTF. V and J are TRBV25-1 and TRBJ1-2; possible D gene TRBD1, 5 bases. The V gene's germline CDR1 is MGHDK and CDR2 SYGVNS. This CDR3 is built from 14 residues. The V and J ends lost 1 base and 2 bases respectively, with 8 bases between them.

The chain recombines TRBV30 with TRBJ1-1; no firm D call. CDR3 length equals 14 residues. The germline V gene has CDR1 GTSNPN and CDR2 SVGIG (reference sequence). Trimming removed 0 bases from V and 5 bases from J, with 13 bases in between. CDR3 amino acids: CAWSVPGSRTEAFF. The CDR3 nucleotides are TGTGCCTGGAGTGTACCGGGAAGTAGGACTGAAGCTTTCTTT. Based on the CDR3 plus reference TRBV30 and TRBJ1-1, the full variable domain is SQTIHQWPATLVQPVGSPLSLECTVEGTSNPNLYWYRQAAGRGLQLLFYSVGIGQISSEVPQNLSASRPQDRQFILSSKKLLLSDSGFYLCAWSVPGSRTEAFFGQGTRLTVV.

The gene calls are TRBV5-8 and TRBJ1-1; D gene uncertain. V lost 6 bases to trimming and J lost 4 bases, with 10 bases between them. CDR3 length: 12 amino acids. Germline V gene data show CDR1 as SGHTS and CDR2 as YDEGEE. In nucleotides, the CDR3 is TGTGCCAGCACCTCCTTTGGCACTGAAGCTTTCTTT. Amino acids: CASTSFGTEAFF.

The rearrangement links TRBV5-4 to TRBJ2-2, with a possible D match to TRBD2 (5 bases). The CDR3 totals 13 residues. V lost 4 bases and J lost 6, with 10 bases in between. The germline CDR1 and CDR2 sequences are SGHNT and YYREEE (reference sequence). CDR3 in amino acids: CASSPRAAGELFF. The CDR3 coding sequence is TGTGCCAGCAGCCCACGAGCGGCCGGGGAGCTGTTTTTT.

The rearrangement links TRBV5-5 to TRBJ1-1; no firm D call. Germline CDR1 reads SGHKS; CDR2 reads YYEKEE (reference sequence). The CDR3 consists of 13 residues. V lost 4 bases, J lost 1 base, and 8 bases lay in between. CDR3 coding DNA: TGTGCCAGCAGCGCCCAATCGAACACTGAAGCTTTCTTT. It specifies CASSAQSNTEAFF.

The genes are TRBV19 and TRBJ1-2; TRBD1 matches at 7 bases. V shed 1 base and J 7 bases; nucleotides not matched to a gene: 12. Germline V CDR1 and CDR2: LNHDA, SQIVND (reference sequence). The CDR3 length is 16 residues. The CDR3 DNA reads as TGTGCCAGTAGTATAGGACAGGGCGCTAGAGAGGGTGGCTACACCTTC. This codes for CASSIGQGAREGGYTF.

V is TRBV10-3 and J is TRBJ1-5; the D gene is possibly TRBD1 (6 bases). Trimming stripped 0 bases from V and 8 bases from J, with 11 bases between. Per germline, CDR1 ENHRY and CDR2 SYGVKD. The CDR3 has 14 amino acids. The CDR3 nucleotides are TGTGCCATCAGTGAGTCAGGGGGTGGGGAGCCCCAGCATTTT. Its protein product is CAISESGGGEPQHF.

The V and J genes are TRBV6-5 and TRBJ1-1; D is unclear. CDR1 is MNHEY and CDR2 is SVGAGI in the germline V gene. The CDR3 loop spans 15 amino acids. The germline V and J ends were trimmed by 6 bases and 0 bases, with 14 bases remaining between them. The CDR3 DNA sequence: TGTGCCAGCAGCCATAAAGGATCAATGAACACTGAAGCTTTCTTT. It translates to CASSHKGSMNTEAFF.

The V gene is TRBV29-1, the J gene TRBJ1-1, with D hard to call. The CDR3 contains 13 residues. Per germline, CDR1 SQVTM and CDR2 ANQGSEA. Trimming left V 7 bases short and J 1 base short, with 13 bases between. The CDR3 region is CSAILNTNTEAFF. CDR3 coding DNA: TGCAGCGCTATCCTTAACACGAACACTGAAGCTTTCTTT.

This clone was detected only a few times. V usage is TRBV28 and J usage is TRBJ1-5; TRBD1 might be the D (6 bases). Per germline, CDR1 MDHEN and CDR2 SYDVKM. CDR3 size: 14 residues. V gave up 7 bases and J gave up 0 bases, with 10 bases separating them. CDR3 nucleotides: TGTGCCAGCACCTTGGGGGCTAGCAATCAGCCCCAGCATTTT. Translated: CASTLGASNQPQHF.

This chain uses TRBV30 with TRBJ1-3; D unresolved. Trimming left V 7 bases short and J 0 bases short, with 7 bases between. This CDR3 has 12 amino acids. The germline CDR1 and CDR2 sequences are GTSNPN and SVGIG (reference sequence). This CDR3 reads CAYWSSGNTIYF. Here the CDR3 DNA reads TGTGCCTACTGGAGCTCTGGAAACACCATATATTTT. Using reference TRBV30 and TRBJ1-3 for the parts outside the CDR3, the full variable domain is SQTIHQWPATLVQPVGSPLSLECTVEGTSNPNLYWYRQAAGRGLQLLFYSVGIGQISSEVPQNLSASRPQDRQFILSSKKLLLSDSGFYLCAYWSSGNTIYFGEGSWLTVV.

The chain carries TRBV10-3 and TRBJ1-1; D remains unclear. The germline CDR1 and CDR2 sequences are ENHRY and SYGVKD. The CDR3 spans 12 residues. Trimming took off 5 bases at V and 6 bases at J, with 10 bases between the two ends. The CDR3 reads CAISIGRAEAFF. The CDR3 region has the DNA TGTGCCATCAGTATAGGGAGGGCTGAAGCTTTCTTT.

This clone was picked up one time. The V gene is TRBV19, the J gene TRBJ2-5, with 7 positions matching TRBD1. The CDR3 totals 16 residues. The J segment lost 4 bases and the V segment lost 4 bases, leaving 12 bases of the junction unmatched. Germline CDR1 reads LNHDA; CDR2 reads SQIVND (reference sequence). The CDR3 sequence: CASSSPPGTDLETQYF. DNA for the CDR3: TGTGCCAGTAGTAGCCCCCCCGGGACAGACTTAGAGACCCAGTACTTC.

The chain uses TRBV5-1 and TRBJ2-3; D perhaps matches TRBD2 (5 bases). CDR3 length equals 13 residues. Germline CDR1 SGHRS, CDR2 YFSETQ. Trimming removed 2 bases at V and 10 bases at J, with 14 bases between. The CDR3 sequence: CASSFGQAEAQYF. In DNA form, the CDR3 reads TGCGCCAGCAGCTTTGGGCAGGCGGAGGCGCAGTATTTT.

The V and J genes are TRBV10-3 and TRBJ1-6; the D gene is possibly TRBD1 (6 bases). The CDR3 runs to 15 residues. Trimming removed 3 bases at V and 5 bases at J, with 11 bases between. The germline CDR1 and CDR2 sequences are ENHRY and SYGVKD. CDR3 sequence: CAISEQGSDNSPLHF. In nucleotides, the CDR3 is TGTGCCATCAGTGAACAGGGTAGCGATAATTCACCCCTCCACTTT.

This chain connects TRBV5-5 to TRBJ2-3; TRBD2 aligns across 8 bases. CDR1 SGHKS and CDR2 YYEKEE come from the germline V gene (reference sequence). V lost 2 bases and J lost 0; bases outside the gene matches: 5. The CDR3 totals 16 residues. The CDR3, as DNA: TGTGCCAGCAGCTTCGATGCGGGGGGTAGCACAGATACGCAGTATTTT. This gives the protein CASSFDAGGSTDTQYF.

V gene TRBV4-1 combines with J gene TRBJ1-1; possible D gene TRBD1, 5 bases. The CDR3 is 15 residues long. The ends were cut back, 4 bases at V and 5 bases at J, with 17 bases in the middle. CDR1 is MGHRA and CDR2 is YSYEKL in the germline V gene. The CDR3 is CASSPITGDWTEAFF. CDR3 sequence (DNA): TGCGCCAGCAGCCCAATCACGGGGGATTGGACTGAAGCTTTCTTT.

This sequence joins TRBV6-2 or TRBV6-3 and TRBJ2-3; D is possibly TRBD2 (5 bases). V lost 0 bases to trimming and J lost 4 bases, with 11 bases between them. CDR3 length equals 15 residues. Per the germline V gene, CDR1 is MNHEY and CDR2 is SVGEGT. CDR3 DNA sequence: TGTGCCAGCAGTTACTCCAGAGGGCCTCCAGATACGCAGTATTTT. Its protein is CASSYSRGPPDTQYF.

The V and J genes are TRBV7-8 and TRBJ1-1; perhaps TRBD1 as D (6 bases). The V and J ends lost 5 bases and 5 bases respectively, with 15 bases between them. The length of the CDR3 is 14 residues. Germline assignment: CDR1 SGHVS and CDR2 FQNEAQ. The CDR3 region has the DNA TGTGCCAGCAGCCCTGAACAGGGAAAGACTGAAGCTTTCTTT. As protein: CASSPEQGKTEAFF. Complete variable domain (other parts from reference TRBV7-8 and TRBJ1-1): GAGVSQSPRYKVAKRGQDVALRCDPISGHVSLFWYQQALGQGPEFLTYFQNEAQLDKSGLPSDRFFAERPEGSVSTLKIQRTQQEDSAVYLCASSPEQGKTEAFFGQGTRLTVV.

This clone was seen only once. The chain is built from TRBV3-1 (or the pseudogene TRBV3-2) and TRBJ2-7, with TRBD2 identical over 10 bases. Germline V CDR1 and CDR2: LGHDT, YNNKEL (reference sequence). J gave up 3 bases and V 4 bases, and 9 bases lay outside the gene matches. The CDR3 runs to 16 residues. The CDR3 loop is CASSPTPAGGLYEQYF. CDR3 nucleotides: TGTGCCAGCAGCCCCACCCCAGCGGGAGGGCTCTACGAGCAGTACTTC.